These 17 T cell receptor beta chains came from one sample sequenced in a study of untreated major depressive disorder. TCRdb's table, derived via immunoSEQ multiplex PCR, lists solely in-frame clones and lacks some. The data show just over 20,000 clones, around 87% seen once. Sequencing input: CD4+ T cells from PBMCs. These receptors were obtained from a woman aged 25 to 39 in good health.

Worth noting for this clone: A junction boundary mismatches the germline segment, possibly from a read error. CDR3 sequence (DNA): TGTGCCAGCAGTTTAGCAGGGGGAGGTACTGAAGCTTTCTTT. It translates to CASSLAGGGTEAFF. This chain connects TRBV11-1 to TRBJ1-1, with 7 bases fitting TRBD1. The CDR3 loop spans 14 amino acids. The germline gives CDR1 SGHAT, CDR2 FQDESV (reference sequence).

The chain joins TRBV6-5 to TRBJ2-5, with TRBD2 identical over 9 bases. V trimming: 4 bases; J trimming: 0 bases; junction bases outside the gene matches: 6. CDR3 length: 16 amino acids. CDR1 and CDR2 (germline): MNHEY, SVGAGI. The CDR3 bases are TGTGCCAGCAGTTTAGCGGGGGCTATGTACCAAGAGACCCAGTACTTC. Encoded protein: CASSLAGAMYQETQYF.

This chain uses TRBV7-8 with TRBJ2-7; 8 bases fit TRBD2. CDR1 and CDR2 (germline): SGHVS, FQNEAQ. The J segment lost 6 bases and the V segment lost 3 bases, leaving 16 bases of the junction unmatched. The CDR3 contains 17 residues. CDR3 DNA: TGTGCCAGCAGCTTGGGCTTAGCGGGACCCCTGAAGGGCGAGCAGTACTTC. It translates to CASSLGLAGPLKGEQYF. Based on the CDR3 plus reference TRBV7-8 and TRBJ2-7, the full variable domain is GAGVSQSPRYKVAKRGQDVALRCDPISGHVSLFWYQQALGQGPEFLTYFQNEAQLDKSGLPSDRFFAERPEGSVSTLKIQRTQQEDSAVYLCASSLGLAGPLKGEQYFGPGTRLTVT.

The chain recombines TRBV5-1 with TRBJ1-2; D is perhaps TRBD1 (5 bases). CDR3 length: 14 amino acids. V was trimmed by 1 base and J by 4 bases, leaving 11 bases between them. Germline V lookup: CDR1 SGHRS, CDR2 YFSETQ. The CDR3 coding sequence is TGCGCCAGCAGCTTGTCCGGGGCTGCCTATGGCTACACCTTC. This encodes CASSLSGAAYGYTF.

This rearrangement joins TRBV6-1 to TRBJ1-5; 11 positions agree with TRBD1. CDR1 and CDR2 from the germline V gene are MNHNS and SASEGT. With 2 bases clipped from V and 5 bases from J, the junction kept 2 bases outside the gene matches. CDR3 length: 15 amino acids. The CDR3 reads CASSERTGGYQPQHF. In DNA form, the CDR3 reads TGTGCCAGCAGTGAAAGGACAGGGGGCTATCAGCCCCAGCATTTT.

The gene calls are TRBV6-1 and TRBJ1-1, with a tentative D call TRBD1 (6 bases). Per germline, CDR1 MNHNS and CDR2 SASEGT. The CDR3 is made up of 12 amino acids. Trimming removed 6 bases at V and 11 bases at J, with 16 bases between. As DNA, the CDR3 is TGTGCCAGCAGCCGGGACATCGAGCCGGCTTTCTTT. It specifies CASSRDIEPAFF.

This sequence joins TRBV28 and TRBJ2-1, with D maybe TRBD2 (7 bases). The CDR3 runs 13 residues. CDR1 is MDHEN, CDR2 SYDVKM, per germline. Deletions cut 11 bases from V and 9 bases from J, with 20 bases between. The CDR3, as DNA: TGTGCCGGTCGGGGGGCGCGGGGGAGTGAGCAGTTCTTC. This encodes CAGRGARGSEQFF.

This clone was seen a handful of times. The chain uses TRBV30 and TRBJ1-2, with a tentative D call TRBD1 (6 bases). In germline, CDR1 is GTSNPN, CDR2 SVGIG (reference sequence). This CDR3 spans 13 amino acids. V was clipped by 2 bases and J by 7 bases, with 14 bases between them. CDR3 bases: TGTGCCTGGAGTTCATCTTCCAGGGGTGGCTACACCTTC. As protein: CAWSSSSRGGYTF.

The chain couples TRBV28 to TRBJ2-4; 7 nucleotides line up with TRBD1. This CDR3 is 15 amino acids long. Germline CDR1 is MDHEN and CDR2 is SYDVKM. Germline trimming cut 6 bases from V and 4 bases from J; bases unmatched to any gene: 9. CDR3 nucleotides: TGTGCCAGCAGCGCTCAAGAGGGGGCAAAAAACATTCAGTACTTC. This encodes CASSAQEGAKNIQYF.

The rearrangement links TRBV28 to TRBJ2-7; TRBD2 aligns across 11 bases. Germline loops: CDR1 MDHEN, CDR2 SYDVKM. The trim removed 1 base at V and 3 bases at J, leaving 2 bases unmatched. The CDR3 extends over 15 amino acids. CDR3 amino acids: CASSLSTSGSYEQYF. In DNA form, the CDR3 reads TGTGCCAGCAGTTTATCTACTAGCGGGAGCTACGAGCAGTACTTC.

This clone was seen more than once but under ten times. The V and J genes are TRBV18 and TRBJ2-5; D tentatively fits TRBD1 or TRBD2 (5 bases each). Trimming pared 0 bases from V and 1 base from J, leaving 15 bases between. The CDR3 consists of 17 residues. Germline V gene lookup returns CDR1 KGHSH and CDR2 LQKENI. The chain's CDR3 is CASSPPRPGTLQETQYF. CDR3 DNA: TGTGCCAGCTCACCACCGAGGCCAGGGACCCTCCAAGAGACCCAGTACTTC.

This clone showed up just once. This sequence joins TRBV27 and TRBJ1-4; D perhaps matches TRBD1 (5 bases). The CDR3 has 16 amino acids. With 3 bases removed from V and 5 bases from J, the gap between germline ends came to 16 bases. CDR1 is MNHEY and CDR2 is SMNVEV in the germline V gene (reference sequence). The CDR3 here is CASSFNRQRKNEKLFF. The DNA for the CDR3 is TGTGCCAGCAGTTTCAACCGACAGAGAAAGAATGAAAAACTGTTTTTT.

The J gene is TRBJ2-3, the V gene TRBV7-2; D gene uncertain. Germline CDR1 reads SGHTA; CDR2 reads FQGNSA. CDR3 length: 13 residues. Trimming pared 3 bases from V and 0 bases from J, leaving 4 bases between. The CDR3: CASSFISTDTQYF. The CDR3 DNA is TGTGCCAGCAGCTTCATTAGCACAGATACGCAGTATTTT.

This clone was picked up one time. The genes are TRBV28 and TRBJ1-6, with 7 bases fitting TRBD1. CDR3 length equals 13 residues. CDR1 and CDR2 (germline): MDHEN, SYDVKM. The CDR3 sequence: CAVTGDSNSPLHF. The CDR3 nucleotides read TGTGCGGTTACAGGGGATTCTAATTCACCCCTCCACTTT.

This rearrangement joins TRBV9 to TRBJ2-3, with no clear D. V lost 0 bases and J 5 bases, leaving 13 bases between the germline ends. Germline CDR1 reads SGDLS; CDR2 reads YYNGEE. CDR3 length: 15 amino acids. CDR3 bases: TGTGCCAGCAGCGTAGATCCCCCACAACAAGATACGCAGTATTTT. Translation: CASSVDPPQQDTQYF.

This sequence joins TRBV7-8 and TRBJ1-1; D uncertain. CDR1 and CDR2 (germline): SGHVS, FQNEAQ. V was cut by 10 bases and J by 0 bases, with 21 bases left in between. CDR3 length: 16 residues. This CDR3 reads CATSSLQNIMNTEAFF. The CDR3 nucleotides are TGTGCCACCTCCAGCTTACAGAACATAATGAACACTGAAGCTTTCTTT. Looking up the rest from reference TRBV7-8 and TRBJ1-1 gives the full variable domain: GAGVSQSPRYKVAKRGQDVALRCDPISGHVSLFWYQQALGQGPEFLTYFQNEAQLDKSGLPSDRFFAERPEGSVSTLKIQRTQQEDSAVYLCATSSLQNIMNTEAFFGQGTRLTVV.

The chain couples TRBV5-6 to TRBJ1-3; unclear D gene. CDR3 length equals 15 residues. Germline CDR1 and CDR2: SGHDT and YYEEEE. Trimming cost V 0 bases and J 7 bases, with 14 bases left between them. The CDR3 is CASSLAGPEGNTIYF. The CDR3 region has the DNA TGTGCCAGCAGCTTGGCCGGGCCTGAGGGCAACACCATATATTTT.